Sequencing of this T cell receptor (beta chain) was carried out in a study of blood T cell repertoires in COVID-19. Study-wide context: The United States, Italy and Spain were the sources of the acute and convalescent COVID-19 samples. PBMCs, B-cell-depleted T cells, or T cells provided the cDNA or gDNA that made up the material.

The authors' processing: Researchers report that nucleated cell counts were estimated from reference gene primer amplification. The data were produced by immunoSEQ multiplex PCR, yet TCRdb's version contains in-frame clones alone and is incomplete. The DNA gave D and trimming, while V, J and clone size come from that table. This sample carries about 140,000 clones, roughly four fifths of them seen once, and the ten largest clones take approximately 6.5%. Sequenced: peripheral blood. This receptor was taken from a human donor in a cohort sampled during active COVID-19.

DNA for the CDR3: TGTGCCAGCAGGGTAGCGGGGGGGCAGAGCTCCTACGAGCAGTACTTC. Translation: CASRVAGGQSSYEQYF. The gene calls are TRBV2 and TRBJ2-7; 11 positions agree with TRBD2. The germline V gene encodes CDR1 SNHLY and CDR2 FYNNEI. CDR3 length: 16 amino acids. V dropped 6 bases and J dropped 0; count of bases not matched to a gene: 7.